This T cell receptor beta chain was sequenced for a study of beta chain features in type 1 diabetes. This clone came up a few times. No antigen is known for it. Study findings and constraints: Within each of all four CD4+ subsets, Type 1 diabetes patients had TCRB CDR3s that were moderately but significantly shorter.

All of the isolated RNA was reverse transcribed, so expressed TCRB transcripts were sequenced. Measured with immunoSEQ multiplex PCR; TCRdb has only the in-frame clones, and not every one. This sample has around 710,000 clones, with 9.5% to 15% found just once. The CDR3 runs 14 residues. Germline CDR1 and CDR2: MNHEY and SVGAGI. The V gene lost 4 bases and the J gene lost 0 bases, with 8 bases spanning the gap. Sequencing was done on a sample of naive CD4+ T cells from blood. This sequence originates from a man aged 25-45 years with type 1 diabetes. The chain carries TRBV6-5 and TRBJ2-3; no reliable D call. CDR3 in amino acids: CASSFAVSTDTQYF. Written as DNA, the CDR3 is TGTGCCAGCAGTTTTGCGGTTAGCACAGATACGCAGTATTTT.